The 2 T cell receptor beta chains below were found in one sample sequenced in a study of T cell responses to AZD1222 COVID-19 vaccine. Generated by immunoSEQ multiplex PCR, the TCRdb table keeps only in-frame clones and is missing some. The sample includes some 170,000 clones, 85% to 95% of them seen just once. Sequences were derived from peripheral blood, sampled on day 0 of AZD1222 vaccination. These receptors were collected from an adult in good health.

This clone was seen only a few times. The V call is TRBV12-3 or TRBV12-4, the J call TRBJ2-7, with no clear D. CDR3 length: 12 amino acids. The V end was cut by 4 bases, the J end by 2 bases, with 6 bases between. This CDR3 reads CASSSVPYEQYF. CDR3 sequence (DNA): TGTGCCAGCAGTTCCGTTCCCTACGAGCAGTACTTC.

The chain joins TRBV10-3 to TRBJ1-1, with D hard to call. This CDR3 comprises 14 residues. Germline values: CDR1 ENHRY, CDR2 SYGVKD. V was cut by 1 base and J by 1 base, with 7 bases left in between. The chain's CDR3 is CAISEWVGNTEAFF. CDR3 DNA sequence: TGTGCCATCAGTGAGTGGGTTGGGAACACTGAAGCTTTCTTT.